A single sample gave rise to the 14 T cell receptor beta chains below, sequenced in a study of response to subunit inactivated influenza vaccine. Each CDR3 protein is one row after TCRdb ran MiXCR on the RT-PCR reads. The table includes under 800,000 distinct CDR3 sequences, approximately 13% detected once. Sequencing used PBMCs from blood, obtained 14 days before vaccination. These TCRs come from a man aged 45-65 years who received an inactivated influenza vaccine.

The V and J genes are TRBV29-1 and TRBJ2-1; D unclear. Deletions cut 7 bases from V and 11 bases from J, with 21 bases between. The CDR3 runs 13 residues. The V gene's germline CDR1 is SQVTM and CDR2 ANQGSEA. CDR3 sequence: CSAGSTGLYKQFF. The CDR3 coding sequence is TGCAGCGCTGGCTCGACCGGTTTGTATAAGCAGTTCTTC.

The rearrangement uses TRBV12-3 or TRBV12-4 and TRBJ2-7, with D maybe TRBD2 (5 bases). The CDR3 totals 17 residues. The germline V and J ends were trimmed by 5 bases and 0 bases, with 20 bases remaining between them. The CDR3 loop is CASSRPRGVQTSYEQYF. In nucleotides, the CDR3 is TGTGCCAGCAGTAGACCCCGGGGAGTCCAAACCTCCTACGAGCAGTACTTC.

The sample holds a few counts of this clonotype. The chain employs TRBV6-2 or TRBV6-3 and TRBJ2-5; 8 bases align to TRBD2. The CDR3 loop spans 15 amino acids. Germline CDR1 is MNHEY and CDR2 is SVGEGT. Trimming cost V 6 bases and J 5 bases; bases outside gene matches: 11. The CDR3 sequence: CASRTLGTRGETQYF. CDR3 nucleotides: TGTGCCAGCAGGACCCTTGGGACTAGGGGTGAGACCCAGTACTTC.

The chain combines TRBV2 with TRBJ1-2; D may be TRBD1 (5 bases). There are 16 residues in the CDR3. The V gene lost 7 bases and the J gene lost 3 bases, with 21 bases spanning the gap. Germline-derived CDR1 and CDR2 are SNHLY and FYNNEI. The CDR3 DNA is TGTGCCAGCATTGAGGGCCAAGGGGTCGGATACTATGGCTACACCTTC. Translating it yields CASIEGQGVGYYGYTF.

V usage is TRBV7-2 and J usage is TRBJ1-2; D ambiguous. CDR3 length equals 13 residues. Trimming cost V 5 bases and J 8 bases, with 15 bases left between them. The V gene's germline CDR1 is SGHTA and CDR2 FQGNSA. CDR3 protein: CASSPAGPWGYTF. CDR3 coding DNA: TGTGCCAGCAGCCCCGCGGGCCCCTGGGGCTACACCTTC.

This clonotype was picked up a small number of times. The chain employs TRBV12-3 or TRBV12-4 and TRBJ2-7; D perhaps matches TRBD2 (5 bases). This CDR3 is built from 15 residues. The V and J ends lost 5 bases and 0 bases respectively, with 14 bases between them. For the CDR3, the DNA is TGTGCCAGCAGTCCGACGGCGACTAACTCCTACGAGCAGTACTTC. Protein: CASSPTATNSYEQYF.

This clonotype occurred a few times. The CDR3 DNA reads TGCAGCGTTGAAGATAGGAGACAGGGGAACACCGGGGAGCTGTTTTTT. Translation: CSVEDRRQGNTGELFF. The V gene is TRBV29-1, the J gene TRBJ2-2; 7 nucleotides match TRBD1. Per germline, CDR1 SQVTM and CDR2 ANQGSEA. CDR3 size: 16 residues. J gave up 1 base and V 0 bases, and 5 bases lay outside the gene matches.

The chain carries TRBV7-9 and TRBJ2-2, with D possibly matching TRBD1 (5 bases). Trimming shortened V by 6 bases and J by 2 bases, and 13 bases separated the two germline ends. CDR1 and CDR2 from the germline V gene are SEHNR and FQNEAQ (reference sequence). CDR3 length: 15 residues. This CDR3 is CASSSDWTNTGELFF. Written as DNA, the CDR3 is TGTGCCAGCAGTTCCGACTGGACAAACACCGGGGAGCTGTTTTTT. Full variable domain (missing parts from reference TRBV7-9 and TRBJ2-2): DTGVSQNPRHKITKRGQNVTFRCDPISEHNRLYWYRQTLGQGPEFLTYFQNEAQLEKSRLLSDRFSAERPKGSFSTLEIQRTEQGDSAMYLCASSSDWTNTGELFFGEGSRLTVL.

This clonotype came up a few times. The V and J genes are TRBV12-3 or TRBV12-4 and TRBJ2-2; D remains ambiguous. V shed 0 bases and J shed 4 bases, with 6 bases lying between them. The CDR3 is 14 amino acids. The CDR3 here is CASSLASRTGELFF. Written as DNA, the CDR3 is TGTGCCAGCAGTTTAGCTTCGCGCACCGGGGAGCTGTTTTTT.

This chain connects TRBV15 to TRBJ2-1; D remains unclear. Deletions cut 5 bases from V and 3 bases from J, with 8 bases between. This CDR3 contains 13 residues. Germline V gene data show CDR1 as LNHNV and CDR2 as YYDKDF (reference sequence). The CDR3 here is CATSSSFYNEQFF. In DNA, the CDR3 is TGTGCCACCAGCTCCAGTTTCTACAATGAGCAGTTCTTC.

This clonotype showed up just a few times. The V and J genes are TRBV5-1 and TRBJ2-1; possibly TRBD1 for D (6 bases). This CDR3 comprises 17 residues. V lost 3 bases to trimming and J lost 4 bases, with 20 bases between them. CDR1 SGHRS and CDR2 YFSETQ come from the germline V gene. CDR3 region: CASSSLPSGQLYNEQFF. In DNA form, the CDR3 reads TGCGCCAGCAGCTCGCTTCCTTCTGGACAGTTATACAATGAGCAGTTCTTC.

The rearrangement joins TRBV29-1 to TRBJ2-4; D is uncertain. The CDR3 is made up of 14 amino acids. Germline-derived CDR1 and CDR2 are SQVTM and ANQGSEA. Trimming cost V 6 bases and J 0 bases, with 12 bases left between them. The CDR3 protein is CSVIPPLAKNIQYF. DNA for the CDR3: TGCAGCGTAATACCGCCACTAGCCAAAAACATTCAGTACTTC.

This clonotype has just a few counts. This sequence joins TRBV11-2 and TRBJ1-3; no firm D call. The CDR3 contains 15 residues. Germline CDR1 reads SGHAT; CDR2 reads FQNNGV. Trimming stripped 5 bases from V and 0 bases from J, with 11 bases between. This chain's CDR3 is CASSLNRHSGNTIYF. In DNA, the CDR3 is TGTGCCAGCAGCCTCAACAGACACTCTGGAAACACCATATATTTT.

The sample holds a few counts of this clonotype. The V gene is TRBV20-1, the J gene TRBJ2-3; the D gene is possibly TRBD2 (7 bases). CDR3 length equals 12 residues. Germline assignment: CDR1 DFQATT and CDR2 SNEGSKA (reference sequence). V lost 8 bases and J lost 7, with 16 bases in between. This CDR3 is CSLKGGGHTQYF. The CDR3 DNA reads TGCAGTCTCAAGGGGGGGGGCCATACGCAGTATTTT.